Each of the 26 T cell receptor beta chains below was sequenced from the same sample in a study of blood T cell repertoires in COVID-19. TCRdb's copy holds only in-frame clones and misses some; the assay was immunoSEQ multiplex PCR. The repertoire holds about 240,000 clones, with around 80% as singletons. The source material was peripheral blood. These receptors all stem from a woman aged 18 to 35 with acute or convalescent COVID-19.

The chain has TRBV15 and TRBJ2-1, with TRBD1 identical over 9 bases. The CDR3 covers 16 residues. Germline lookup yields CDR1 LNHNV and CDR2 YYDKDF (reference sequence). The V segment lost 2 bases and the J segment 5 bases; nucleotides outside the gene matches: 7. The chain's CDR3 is CATSRKRGTGNNEQFF. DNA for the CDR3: TGTGCCACCAGCAGAAAGAGGGGGACAGGGAACAATGAGCAGTTCTTC.

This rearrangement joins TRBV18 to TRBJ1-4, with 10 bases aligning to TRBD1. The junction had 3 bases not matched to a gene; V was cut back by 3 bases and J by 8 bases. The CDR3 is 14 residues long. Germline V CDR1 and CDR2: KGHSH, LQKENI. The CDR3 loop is CASSPGTGDEKLFF. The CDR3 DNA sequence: TGTGCCAGCTCACCGGGGACAGGGGACGAAAAACTGTTTTTT.

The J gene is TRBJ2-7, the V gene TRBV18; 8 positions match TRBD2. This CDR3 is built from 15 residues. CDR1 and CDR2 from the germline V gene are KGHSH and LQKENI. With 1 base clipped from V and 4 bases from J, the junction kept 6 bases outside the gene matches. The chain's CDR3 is CASSPLSGSFYEQYF. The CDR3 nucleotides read TGTGCCAGCTCACCACTCAGCGGGAGTTTTTACGAGCAGTACTTC.

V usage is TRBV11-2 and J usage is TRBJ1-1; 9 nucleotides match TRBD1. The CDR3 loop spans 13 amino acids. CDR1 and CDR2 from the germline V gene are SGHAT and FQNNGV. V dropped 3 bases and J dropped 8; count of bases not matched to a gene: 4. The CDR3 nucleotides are TGTGCCAGCAGCTTCACAGGGGGCGCGGAAGCTTTCTTT. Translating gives CASSFTGGAEAFF.

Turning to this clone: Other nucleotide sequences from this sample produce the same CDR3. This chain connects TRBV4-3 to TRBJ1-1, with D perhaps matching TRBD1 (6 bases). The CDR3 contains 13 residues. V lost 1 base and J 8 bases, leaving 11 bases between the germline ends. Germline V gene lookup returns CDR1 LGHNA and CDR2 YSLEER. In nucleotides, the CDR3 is TGCGCCAGCAGCCAAGTCGCCGGGACAGAAGCTTTCTTT. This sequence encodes CASSQVAGTEAFF.

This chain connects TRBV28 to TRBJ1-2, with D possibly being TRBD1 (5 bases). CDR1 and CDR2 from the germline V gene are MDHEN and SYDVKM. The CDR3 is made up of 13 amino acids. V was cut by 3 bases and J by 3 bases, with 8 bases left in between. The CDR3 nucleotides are TGTGCCAGCAGTTTTCAGGGCCACTATGGCTACACCTTC. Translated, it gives CASSFQGHYGYTF.

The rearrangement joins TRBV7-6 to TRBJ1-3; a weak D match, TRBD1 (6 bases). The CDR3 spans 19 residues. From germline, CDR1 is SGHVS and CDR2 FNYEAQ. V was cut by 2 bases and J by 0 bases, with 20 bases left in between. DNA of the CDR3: TGTGCCAGCAGCTTATTAGGGGCTTGGGACATAGGCTCTGGAAACACCATATATTTT. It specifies CASSLLGAWDIGSGNTIYF. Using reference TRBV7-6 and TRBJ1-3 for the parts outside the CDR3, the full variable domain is GAGVSQSPRYKVTKRGQDVALRCDPISGHVSLYWYRQALGQGPEFLTYFNYEAQQDKSGLPNDRFSAERPEGSISTLTIQRTEQRDSAMYRCASSLLGAWDIGSGNTIYFGEGSWLTVV.

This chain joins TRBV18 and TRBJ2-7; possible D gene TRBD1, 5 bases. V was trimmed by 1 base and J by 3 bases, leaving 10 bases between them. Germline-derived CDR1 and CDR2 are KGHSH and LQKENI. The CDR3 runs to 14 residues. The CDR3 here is CASSPLQGFYEQYF. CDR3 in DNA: TGTGCCAGCTCACCACTTCAGGGTTTCTACGAGCAGTACTTC.

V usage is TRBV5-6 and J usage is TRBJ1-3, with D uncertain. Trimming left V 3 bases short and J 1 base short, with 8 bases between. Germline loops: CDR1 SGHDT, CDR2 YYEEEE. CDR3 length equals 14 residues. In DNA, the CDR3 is TGTGCCAGCAGCTATACAGTTTCTGGAAACACCATATATTTT. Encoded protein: CASSYTVSGNTIYF.

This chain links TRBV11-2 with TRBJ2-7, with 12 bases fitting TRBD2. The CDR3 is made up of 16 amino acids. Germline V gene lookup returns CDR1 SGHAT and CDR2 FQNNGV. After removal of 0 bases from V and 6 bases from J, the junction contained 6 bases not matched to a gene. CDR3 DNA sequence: TGTGCCAGCAGCTTAGACGGACTAGCGGGAATCCGCGAGCAGTACTTC. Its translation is CASSLDGLAGIREQYF.

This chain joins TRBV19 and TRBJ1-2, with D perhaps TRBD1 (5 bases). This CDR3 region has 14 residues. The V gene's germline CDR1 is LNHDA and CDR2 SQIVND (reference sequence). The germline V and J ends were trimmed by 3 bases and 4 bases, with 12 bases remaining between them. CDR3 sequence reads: CASSIGGLRYGYTF. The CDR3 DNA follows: TGTGCCAGTAGTATTGGGGGACTACGCTATGGCTACACCTTC. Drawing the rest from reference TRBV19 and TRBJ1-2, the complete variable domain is DGGITQSPKYLFRKEGQNVTLSCEQNLNHDAMYWYRQDPGQGLRLIYYSQIVNDFQKGDIAEGYSVSREKKESFPLTVTSAQKNPTAFYLCASSIGGLRYGYTFGSGTRLTVV.

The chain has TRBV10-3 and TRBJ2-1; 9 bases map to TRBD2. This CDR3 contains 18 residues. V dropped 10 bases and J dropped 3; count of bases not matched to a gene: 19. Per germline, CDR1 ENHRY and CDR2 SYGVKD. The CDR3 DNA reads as TGTGCCACTTTAGCGGGGGTCGGGCCCGCATCTGTCTACAATGAGCAGTTCTTC. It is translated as CATLAGVGPASVYNEQFF.

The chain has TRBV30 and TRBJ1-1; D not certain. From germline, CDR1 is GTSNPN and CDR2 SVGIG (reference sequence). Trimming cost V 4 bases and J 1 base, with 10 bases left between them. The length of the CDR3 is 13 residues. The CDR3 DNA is TGTGCCTGGACTATGCCGGGGAACACTGAAGCTTTCTTT. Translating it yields CAWTMPGNTEAFF.

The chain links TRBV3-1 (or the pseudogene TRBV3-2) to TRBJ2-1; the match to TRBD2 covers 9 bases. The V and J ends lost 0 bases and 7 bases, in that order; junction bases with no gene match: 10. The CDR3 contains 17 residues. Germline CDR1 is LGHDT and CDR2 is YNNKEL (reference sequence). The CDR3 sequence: CASSQEDGAGGRNEQFF. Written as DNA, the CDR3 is TGTGCCAGCAGCCAAGAAGATGGAGCGGGAGGTAGAAATGAGCAGTTCTTC.

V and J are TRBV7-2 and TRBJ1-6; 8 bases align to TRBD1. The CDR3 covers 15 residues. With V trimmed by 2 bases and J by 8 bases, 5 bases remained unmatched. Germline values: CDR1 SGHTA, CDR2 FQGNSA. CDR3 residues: CASSLRQGADSPLHF. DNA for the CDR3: TGTGCCAGCAGCTTAAGGCAGGGGGCCGATTCACCCCTCCACTTT.

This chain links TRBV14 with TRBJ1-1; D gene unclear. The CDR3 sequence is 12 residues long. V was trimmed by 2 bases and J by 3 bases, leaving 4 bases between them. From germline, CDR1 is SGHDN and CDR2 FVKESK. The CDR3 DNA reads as TGTGCCAGCAGCCAACATTACACTGAAGCTTTCTTT. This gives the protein CASSQHYTEAFF.

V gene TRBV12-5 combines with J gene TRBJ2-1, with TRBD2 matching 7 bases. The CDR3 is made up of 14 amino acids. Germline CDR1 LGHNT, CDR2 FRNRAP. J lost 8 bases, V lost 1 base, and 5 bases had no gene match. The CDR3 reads CASGLGGSLHEQFF. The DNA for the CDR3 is TGTGCTAGTGGTTTGGGCGGGAGTCTCCATGAGCAGTTCTTC.

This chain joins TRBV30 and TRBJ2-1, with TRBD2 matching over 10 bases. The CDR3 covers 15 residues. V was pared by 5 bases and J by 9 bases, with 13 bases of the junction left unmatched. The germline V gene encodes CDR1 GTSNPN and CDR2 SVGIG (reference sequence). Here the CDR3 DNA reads TGTGCCTGGGAACTATGGACTAGCGGTCGGGTTGAGCAGTTCTTC. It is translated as CAWELWTSGRVEQFF.

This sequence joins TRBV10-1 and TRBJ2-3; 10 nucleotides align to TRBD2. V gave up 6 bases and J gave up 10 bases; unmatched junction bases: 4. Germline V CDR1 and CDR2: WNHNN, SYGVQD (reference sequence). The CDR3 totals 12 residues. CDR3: CASSVGLAAQYF. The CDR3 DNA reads TGCGCCAGCAGCGTCGGACTAGCGGCGCAGTATTTT.

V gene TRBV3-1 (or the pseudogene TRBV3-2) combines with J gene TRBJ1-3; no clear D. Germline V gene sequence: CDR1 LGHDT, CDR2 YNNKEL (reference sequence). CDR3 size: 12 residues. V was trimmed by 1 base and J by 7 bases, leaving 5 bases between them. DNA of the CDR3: TGTGCCAGCAGCCAAGTCGGGAACACCATATATTTT. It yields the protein CASSQVGNTIYF.

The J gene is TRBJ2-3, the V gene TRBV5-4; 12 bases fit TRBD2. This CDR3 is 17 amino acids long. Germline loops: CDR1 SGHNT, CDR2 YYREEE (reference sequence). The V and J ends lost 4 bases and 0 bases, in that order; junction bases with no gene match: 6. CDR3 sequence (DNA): TGTGCCAGCAGCAAACGACTAGCGGGAGCTAGCACAGATACGCAGTATTTT. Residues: CASSKRLAGASTDTQYF.

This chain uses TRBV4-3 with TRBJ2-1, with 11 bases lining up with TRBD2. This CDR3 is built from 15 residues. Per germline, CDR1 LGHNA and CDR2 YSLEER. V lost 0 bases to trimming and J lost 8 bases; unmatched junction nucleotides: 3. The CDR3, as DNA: TGCGCCAGCAGCCAAGAGGGGACTAGCGGCTATGAGCAGTTCTTC. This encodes CASSQEGTSGYEQFF.

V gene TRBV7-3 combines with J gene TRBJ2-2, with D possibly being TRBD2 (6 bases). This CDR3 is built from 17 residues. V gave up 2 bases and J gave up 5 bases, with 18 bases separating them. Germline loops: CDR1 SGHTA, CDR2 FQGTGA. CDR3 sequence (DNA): TGTGCCAGCAGCTTAGGTCCCGGGGGAGGTTCGACCGGGGAGCTGTTTTTT. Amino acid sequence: CASSLGPGGGSTGELFF.

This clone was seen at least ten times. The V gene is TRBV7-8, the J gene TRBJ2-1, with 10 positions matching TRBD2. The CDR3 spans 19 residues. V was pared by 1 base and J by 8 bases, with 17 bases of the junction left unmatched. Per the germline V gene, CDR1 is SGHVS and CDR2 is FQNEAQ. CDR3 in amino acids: CASSLGIGISGGARHEQFF. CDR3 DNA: TGTGCCAGCAGCTTAGGCATTGGTATCAGCGGGGGGGCCCGCCATGAGCAGTTCTTC.

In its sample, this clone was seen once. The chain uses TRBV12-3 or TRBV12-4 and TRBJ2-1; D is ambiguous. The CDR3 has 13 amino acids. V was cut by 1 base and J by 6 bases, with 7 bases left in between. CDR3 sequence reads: CASSLGLLNEQFF. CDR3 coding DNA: TGTGCCAGCAGTTTAGGGTTACTCAATGAGCAGTTCTTC.

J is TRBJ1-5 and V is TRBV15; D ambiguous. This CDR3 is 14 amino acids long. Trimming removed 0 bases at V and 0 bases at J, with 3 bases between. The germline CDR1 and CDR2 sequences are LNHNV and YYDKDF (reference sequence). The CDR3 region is CATSRDSSNQPQHF. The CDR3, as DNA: TGTGCCACCAGCAGAGATAGTAGCAATCAGCCCCAGCATTTT.